A selection of T cell receptor beta chains follows, all from one sample in a study of shared clonotypes between healthy human individuals. Sequencing used immunoSEQ multiplex PCR; TCRdb keeps in-frame clones, though not all of them. This sample has 500,000 to 650,000 clones, with around three quarters found just once. Material: PBMCs. The receptor set was obtained from a woman between 35 and 50 years old in good health. Some clones in this sample may be carry-over from other donors' samples. The CDR3 runs from the conserved cysteine through the conserved F or W. Fields, in order: CDR3 protein, CDR3 DNA, V gene, CDR3 length, J gene, D gene, clone size. The D gene is left open where the match is weak. Some rows mark clone size as missing; the rest say once, few, many or name a class of expanded clone.

CDR3aa: CAISDPRGGGGDTQYF
CDR3nt: TGTGCCATCAGTGACCCCCGAGGGGGAGGGGGAGATACGCAGTATTTT
v_gene: TRBV10-3
len: 16
j_gene: TRBJ2-3
d_gene: -
abundance: once

CDR3aa: CATSRERQGFRPQHF
CDR3nt: TGTGCCACCAGCAGGGAAAGACAGGGGTTCCGGCCCCAGCATTTT
v_gene: TRBV15
len: 15
j_gene: TRBJ1-5
d_gene: TRBD1
abundance: few

CDR3aa: CATSREHPGATEAFF
CDR3nt: TGTGCCACCAGCAGAGAGCACCCGGGGGCCACTGAAGCTTTCTTT
v_gene: TRBV15
len: 15
j_gene: TRBJ1-1
d_gene: -
abundance: -

CDR3aa: CAIPKDSGTHSDGYTF
CDR3nt: TGTGCCATCCCTAAGGATTCCGGGACTCACTCGGATGGCTACACCTTC
v_gene: TRBV10-3
len: 16
j_gene: TRBJ1-2
d_gene: -
abundance: -

CDR3aa: CSVVPVNTEAFF
CDR3nt: TGCAGCGTTGTACCAGTGAACACTGAAGCTTTCTTT
v_gene: TRBV29-1
len: 12
j_gene: TRBJ1-1
d_gene: -
abundance: few

CDR3aa: CASSLNRRANYGYTF
CDR3nt: TGTGCCAGCAGCCTTAACAGGAGAGCTAACTATGGCTACACCTTC
v_gene: TRBV6-1
len: 15
j_gene: TRBJ1-2
d_gene: -
abundance: -

CDR3aa: CASSLTGRGNTIYF
CDR3nt: TGTGCCAGCAGTTTGACAGGCAGGGGAAACACCATATATTTT
v_gene: TRBV28
len: 14
j_gene: TRBJ1-3
d_gene: -
abundance: -

CDR3aa: CASSVGGLAGNNEQFF
CDR3nt: TGTGCCAGCAGCGTAGGGGGACTAGCGGGGAACAATGAGCAGTTCTTC
v_gene: TRBV9
len: 16
j_gene: TRBJ2-1
d_gene: TRBD2
abundance: -

CDR3aa: CASSFSLAGGYNEQFF
CDR3nt: TGTGCCAGCAGCTTCTCTCTAGCGGGAGGCTACAATGAGCAGTTCTTC
v_gene: TRBV7-8
len: 16
j_gene: TRBJ2-1
d_gene: TRBD2
abundance: many

CDR3aa: CASKFMYSNQPQHF
CDR3nt: TGTGCCAGCAAGTTTATGTATAGCAATCAGCCCCAGCATTTT
v_gene: TRBV2
len: 14
j_gene: TRBJ1-5
d_gene: -
abundance: -

CDR3aa: CASSLASEGNLVDTQYF
CDR3nt: TGCGCCAGCAGCTTGGCCAGCGAGGGTAACCTAGTGGATACGCAGTATTTT
v_gene: TRBV5-1
len: 17
j_gene: TRBJ2-3
d_gene: -
abundance: few

CDR3aa: CASGTRRYSNQPQHF
CDR3nt: TGTGCCAGTGGCACCAGACGGTATAGCAATCAGCCCCAGCATTTT
v_gene: TRBV19
len: 15
j_gene: TRBJ1-5
d_gene: -
abundance: -

CDR3aa: CASSGGQGATDTQYF
CDR3nt: TGTGCCAGTAGTGGGGGACAGGGGGCAACAGATACGCAGTATTTT
v_gene: TRBV19
len: 15
j_gene: TRBJ2-3
d_gene: TRBD1
abundance: -

CDR3aa: CASSQDPRLAGGPADTQYF
CDR3nt: TGTGCCAGCAGCCAAGATCCCCGACTAGCGGGAGGGCCGGCAGATACGCAGTATTTT
v_gene: TRBV4-2
len: 19
j_gene: TRBJ2-3
d_gene: TRBD2
abundance: -

CDR3aa: CASRRTPGQGADEQYF
CDR3nt: TGTGCCAGCAGACGGACCCCCGGACAGGGGGCCGACGAGCAGTACTTC
v_gene: TRBV5-6
len: 16
j_gene: TRBJ2-7
d_gene: TRBD1
abundance: -

CDR3aa: CASSVGSGRNTGELFF
CDR3nt: TGTGCCAGCAGCGTAGGTAGCGGGAGAAACACCGGGGAGCTGTTTTTT
v_gene: TRBV9
len: 16
j_gene: TRBJ2-2
d_gene: TRBD2
abundance: -

CDR3aa: CASRTPGYYTGELFF
CDR3nt: TGTGCCAGCAGGACTCCGGGATATTACACCGGGGAGCTGTTTTTT
v_gene: TRBV28
len: 15
j_gene: TRBJ2-2
d_gene: -
abundance: -

CDR3aa: CASSIGAGATDANTGELFF
CDR3nt: TGTGCCAGTAGTATAGGAGCGGGAGCAACCGACGCGAACACCGGGGAGCTGTTTTTT
v_gene: TRBV19
len: 19
j_gene: TRBJ2-2
d_gene: TRBD2
abundance: -

CDR3aa: CASGIAATDTQYF
CDR3nt: TGTGCCAGCGGGATAGCGGCTACAGATACGCAGTATTTT
v_gene: TRBV5-4
len: 13
j_gene: TRBJ2-3
d_gene: -
abundance: -

CDR3aa: CASRLRGSTDTQYF
CDR3nt: TGTGCCAGCAGACTCCGCGGGTCCACAGATACGCAGTATTTT
v_gene: TRBV5-8
len: 14
j_gene: TRBJ2-3
d_gene: -
abundance: -

CDR3aa: CAVEDARGSPLHF
CDR3nt: TGTGCCGTTGAAGATGCTAGAGGTTCACCCCTCCACTTT
v_gene: TRBV6-6
len: 13
j_gene: TRBJ1-6
d_gene: -
abundance: -

CDR3aa: CASSLTGFNEQYF
CDR3nt: TGTGCCAGCAGCCTGACAGGTTTTAACGAGCAGTACTTC
v_gene: TRBV14
len: 13
j_gene: TRBJ2-7
d_gene: -
abundance: -